This record covers a single T cell receptor (beta chain). This record belongs to a study of identical twins. The CDR3 consists of 14 residues. Germline lookup yields CDR1 MNHEY and CDR2 SMNVEV (reference sequence). V trimming: 5 bases; J trimming: 6 bases; junction bases outside the gene matches: 7. Using its own MiXCR run on the 5' RACE reads, TCRdb lists one record per CDR3 protein. The sample shows 450,000 to 600,000 distinct CDR3 sequences, about 20% of them seen only once. The sample also formed part of further work on yellow fever vaccine responses in identical twins.

The rearrangement uses TRBV27 and TRBJ1-1; 9 nucleotides agree with TRBD1. The specimen sequenced was CD4+ T cells sorted from blood. The TCR sequence derives from a woman younger than 30 in good health. This chain's CDR3 is CASSPGQGTAEAFF. The DNA for the CDR3 is TGTGCCAGCAGTCCGGGACAGGGAACCGCTGAAGCTTTCTTT.